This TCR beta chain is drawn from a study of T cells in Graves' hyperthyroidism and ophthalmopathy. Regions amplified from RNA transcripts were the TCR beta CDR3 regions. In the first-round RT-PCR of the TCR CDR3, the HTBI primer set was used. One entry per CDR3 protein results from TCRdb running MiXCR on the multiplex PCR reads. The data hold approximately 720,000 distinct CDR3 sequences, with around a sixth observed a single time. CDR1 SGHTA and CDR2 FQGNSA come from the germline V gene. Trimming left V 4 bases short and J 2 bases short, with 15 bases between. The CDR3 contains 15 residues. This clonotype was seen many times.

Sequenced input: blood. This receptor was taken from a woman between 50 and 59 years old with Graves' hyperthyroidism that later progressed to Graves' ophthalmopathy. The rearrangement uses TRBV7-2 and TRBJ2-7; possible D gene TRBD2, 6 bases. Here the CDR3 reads CASSWDRDFAYEQYF. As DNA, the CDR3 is TGTGCCAGCAGCTGGGACCGGGACTTTGCCTACGAGCAGTACTTC.